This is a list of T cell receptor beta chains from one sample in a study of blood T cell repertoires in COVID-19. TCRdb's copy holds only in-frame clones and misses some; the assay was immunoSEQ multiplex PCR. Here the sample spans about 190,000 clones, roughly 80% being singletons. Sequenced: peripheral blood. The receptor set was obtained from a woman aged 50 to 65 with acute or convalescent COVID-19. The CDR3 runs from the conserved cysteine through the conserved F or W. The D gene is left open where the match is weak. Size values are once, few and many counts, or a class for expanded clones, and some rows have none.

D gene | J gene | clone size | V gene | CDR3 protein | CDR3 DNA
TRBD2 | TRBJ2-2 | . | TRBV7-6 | CASSQRLADLTGELFF | TGTGCCAGCAGCCAAAGACTAGCGGACTTAACCGGGGAGCTGTTTTTT
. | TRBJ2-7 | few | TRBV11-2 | CASSGGRSAEYEQYF | TGTGCCAGCAGCGGGGGCCGTAGCGCGGAATACGAGCAGTACTTC
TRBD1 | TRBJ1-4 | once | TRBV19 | CASSIAGTEGEKLFF | TGTGCCAGTAGTATAGCTGGGACAGAGGGTGAAAAACTGTTTTTT
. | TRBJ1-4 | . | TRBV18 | CASSPGQSNEKLFF | TGTGCCAGCTCACCCGGACAGAGTAATGAAAAACTGTTTTTT
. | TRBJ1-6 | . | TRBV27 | CASSFYGVRSPLHF | TGTGCCAGCAGTTTCTACGGGGTTCGTTCACCCCTCCACTTT
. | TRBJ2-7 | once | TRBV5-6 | CASSRYPLAGEQYF | TGTGCCAGCAGCCGGTACCCCCTGGCGGGGGAGCAGTACTTC
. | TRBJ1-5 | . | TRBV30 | CAWSVEGNQPQHF | TGTGCCTGGAGTGTGGAGGGGAATCAGCCCCAGCATTTT
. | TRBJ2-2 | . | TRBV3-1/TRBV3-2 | CASSQRGTGELFF | TGTGCCAGCAGCCAACGGGGCACCGGGGAGCTGTTTTTT
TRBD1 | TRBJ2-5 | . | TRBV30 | CAGDRGRDETQYF | TGTGCCGGAGACAGGGGTCGGGATGAGACCCAGTACTTC
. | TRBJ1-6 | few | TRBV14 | CASSQEGRVPYNSPLHF | TGTGCCAGCAGCCAAGAGGGCAGGGTACCCTATAATTCACCCCTCCACTTT
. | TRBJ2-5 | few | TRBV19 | CASSPLGGQETQYF | TGTGCCAGTAGTCCCTTGGGGGGGCAGGAGACCCAGTACTTC